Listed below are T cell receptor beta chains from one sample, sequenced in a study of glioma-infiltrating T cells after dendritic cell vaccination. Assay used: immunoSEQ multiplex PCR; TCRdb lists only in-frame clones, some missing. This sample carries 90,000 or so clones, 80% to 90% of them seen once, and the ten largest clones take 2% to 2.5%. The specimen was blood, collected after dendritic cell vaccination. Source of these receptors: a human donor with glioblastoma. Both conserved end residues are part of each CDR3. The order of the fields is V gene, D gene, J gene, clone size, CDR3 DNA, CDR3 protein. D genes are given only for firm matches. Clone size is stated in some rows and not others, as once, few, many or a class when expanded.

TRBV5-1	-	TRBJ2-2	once	TGCGCCAGCAGCCGGACTGGGGTTATTGGCGGGGAGCTGTTTTTT	CASSRTGVIGGELFF
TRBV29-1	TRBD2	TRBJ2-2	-	TGCAGCGTTGGTAGCGGGGACGGGGAGCTGTTTTTT	CSVGSGDGELFF
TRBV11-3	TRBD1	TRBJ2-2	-	TGTGCCAGCAGATCGGACAGGATCACCGGGGAGCTGTTTTTT	CASRSDRITGELFF
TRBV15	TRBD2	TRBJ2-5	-	TGTGCCACCAGCGGGTGGACTAGCGGGGGGGCCGGGGAGACCCAGTACTTC	CATSGWTSGGAGETQYF
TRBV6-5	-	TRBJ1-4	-	TGTGCCAGCAGAACGACAAGCGGCCGTAATGAAAAACTGTTTTTT	CASRTTSGRNEKLFF
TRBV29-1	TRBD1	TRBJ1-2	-	TGCAGCATCCGACAGGGGGCGCAGCTGACCTATGGCTACACCTTC	CSIRQGAQLTYGYTF
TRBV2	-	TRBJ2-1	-	TGTGCCAGCCGATCGAAGCCTTCCTACAATGAGCAGTTCTTC	CASRSKPSYNEQFF
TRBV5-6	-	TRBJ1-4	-	TGTGCCAGCAGCTTGGTTACTGTGGCGGGGAATGAAAAACTGTTTTTT	CASSLVTVAGNEKLFF
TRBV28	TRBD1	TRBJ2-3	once	TGTGCCAGCAGTTCTACCGGGACAGGGGAGAGGGATACGCAGTATTTT	CASSSTGTGERDTQYF
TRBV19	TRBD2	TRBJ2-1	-	TGTGCCAGTTCTAGGCTAGCGGGTAGGAGCAATGAGCAGTTCTTC	CASSRLAGRSNEQFF
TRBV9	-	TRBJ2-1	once	TGTGCCAGCAGCGGATTCGGTGGGCAAGTGATAGGCGATGAGCAGTTCTTC	CASSGFGGQVIGDEQFF
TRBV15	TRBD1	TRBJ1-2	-	TGTGCCACCAGCGCCGGGACAGGGGGGAACTATGGCTACACCTTC	CATSAGTGGNYGYTF
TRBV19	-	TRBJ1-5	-	TGTGCCAGTAGTATAGGTCTGGGGGCCAGTCAGCCCCAGCATTTT	CASSIGLGASQPQHF
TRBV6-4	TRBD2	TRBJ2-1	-	TGTGCCAGCAGTATCGGGGGGGCAGATGAGCAGTTCTTC	CASSIGGADEQFF
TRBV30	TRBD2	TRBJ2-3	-	TGTGCCTGGAGTGTAGTGGGTAGCGGGGGGCCGGATACGCAGTATTTT	CAWSVVGSGGPDTQYF
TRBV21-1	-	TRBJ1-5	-	TGTGCCAGCCCCCCAACGACAGGCAATCAGCCCCAGCATTTT	CASPPTTGNQPQHF
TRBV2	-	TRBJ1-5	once	TGTGCCAGCAGCGAGAAAGGGGGATCTCGGCAGCCCCAGCATTTT	CASSEKGGSRQPQHF
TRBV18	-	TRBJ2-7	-	TGTGCCAGCTCACCTGAGGTGCAGTACTTC	CASSPEVQYF
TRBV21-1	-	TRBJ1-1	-	TGTGCCAGCCCTTCTGGGGGTGTTCGGGGGAAGAACACTGAAGCTTTCTTT	CASPSGGVRGKNTEAFF
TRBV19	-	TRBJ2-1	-	TGTGCCAGTAGTATGAATACCGCGGAGAAGCAGTTCTTC	CASSMNTAEKQFF
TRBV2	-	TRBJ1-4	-	TGTGCCAGCAGTGAAATTCGGGGTTCGACTAATGAAAAACTGTTTTTT	CASSEIRGSTNEKLFF
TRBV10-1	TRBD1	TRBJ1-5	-	TGCGCCAGACAGGGGGCTATTCAGCCCCAGCATTTT	CARQGAIQPQHF
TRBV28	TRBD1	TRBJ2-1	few	TGTGCCAGCAGTTTATCCTCCGGGACAGCAGACAATGAGCAGTTCTTC	CASSLSSGTADNEQFF